This record covers a single TCR beta chain. The antigen remains unidentified. The sample comes from a study of shared clonotypes between healthy human individuals. Looking at the study overall: Each donor had three CD4 naive, three CD4 memory, two CD8 naive and one CD8 memory plate.

Regarding the study as a whole: Even with large depth, rarefaction showed that sorted-subset sequencing was incomplete. Donor clonotype sharing was expected to depend on sequencing depth. Researchers sampled only blood; tissue repertoires likely differ.

Naive CD8 cells lacked CD45RO, underwent positive selection for CCR7 and left out terminally differentiated effector memory CD45RA+ cells. TCRdb's table, derived via immunoSEQ multiplex PCR, lists solely in-frame clones and lacks some. Seen here are about 680,000 clones, 92% observed once, and the top ten hold 24%. This CDR3 contains 14 residues. With 6 bases removed from V and 3 bases from J, the gap between germline ends came to 14 bases. The TCR sequence derives from a man aged 30 to 45 in good health. The chain combines TRBV5-3 with TRBJ2-3; D is possibly TRBD2 (6 bases). TRBV5-3 is known as an ORF, though its function is uncertain. Sequencing was performed on naive CD8+ T cells sorted from blood. CDR3 sequence (DNA): TGTGCCAGAAATGCTCTACGGGGGACAGATACGCAGTATTTT. This gives the protein CARNALRGTDTQYF.